Listed here is a single T cell receptor (beta chain). Its antigen is still unknown. Per germline, CDR1 DFQATT and CDR2 SNEGSKA (reference sequence). The CDR3 spans 16 residues. The use of a sample-barcoded 5' primer and a J-beta primer mix characterized a second PCR of about 7 to 12 cycles. TCRdb analysed the 5' RACE reads with MiXCR anew, one entry per CDR3 protein. Found here are 920,000 or so distinct CDR3 sequences, under 45% of them singletons; the top ten hold approximately 20%. The data belong to a study of blood T cells in healthy people across ages. General study findings and limits: More naive CD4+ cells and higher diversity were found in long-lived than in aged donors.

This chain joins TRBV20-1 and TRBJ2-4, with D possibly being TRBD1 or TRBD2 (6 bases each). The end of the DNA is better explained by TRBJ2-5, so the J call may be wrong. The sequence was obtained from a woman aged 60-70 years in good health. Sequencing was carried out using blood. CDR3 region: CSARGAKGDLGETQYF. CDR3 in DNA: TGCAGTGCTAGAGGGGCGAAGGGGGACTTGGGAGAGACCCAGTACTTC.